The subject of this entry is one T cell receptor beta chain. Its antigen is as yet unknown. Germline V gene data show CDR1 as SGHVS and CDR2 as FNYEAQ. Deletions cut 2 bases from V and 7 bases from J, with 11 bases between. The CDR3 contains 13 residues. Time point of the sample: persistent/refractory GD, antithyroid drugs over 5 years with positive TRAb. Researchers made the TCR library from RNA that was extracted from PBMCs. CDR3-region Arm-PCR and iRepertoire HTBI primers produced the TCR beta libraries. TCRdb re-called the multiplex PCR reads through MiXCR, storing one row per CDR3 protein. Here the sample spans roughly 400,000 distinct CDR3 sequences, about a fifth being singletons. This entry is derived from a study of regulatory T cells in long-lasting Graves disease. Points from the study as a whole: Fewer public clonotypes were shared by new patients (around 1,000) than by persistent patients (2,741). Gene preferences differed: TRBV28, TRBJ1-2, TRBJ2-5 in persistent cases. The study examined only peripheral blood, not thyroid tissue.

This receptor was taken from a female donor with Graves disease. J is TRBJ1-2 and V is TRBV7-6; D is undetermined. The sample here was peripheral blood mononuclear cells (PBMCs), taken when the disease was refractory, from a patient treated with antithyroid drugs. DNA of the CDR3: TGTGCCAGCAGCTTATCCTCCGGGTCTGGCTACACCTTC. Translated, it gives CASSLSSGSGYTF.